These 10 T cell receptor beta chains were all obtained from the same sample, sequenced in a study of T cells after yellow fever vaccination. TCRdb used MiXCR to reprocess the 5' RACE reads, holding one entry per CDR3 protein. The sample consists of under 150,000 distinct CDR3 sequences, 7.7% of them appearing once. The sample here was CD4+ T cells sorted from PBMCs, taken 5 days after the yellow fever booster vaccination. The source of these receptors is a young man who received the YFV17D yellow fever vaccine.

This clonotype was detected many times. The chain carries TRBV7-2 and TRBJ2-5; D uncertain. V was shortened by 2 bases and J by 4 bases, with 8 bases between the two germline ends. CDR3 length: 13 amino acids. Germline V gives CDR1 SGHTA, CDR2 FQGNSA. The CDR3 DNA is TGTGCCAGCAGCTTATTAACCGCAGAGACCCAGTACTTC. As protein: CASSLLTAETQYF.

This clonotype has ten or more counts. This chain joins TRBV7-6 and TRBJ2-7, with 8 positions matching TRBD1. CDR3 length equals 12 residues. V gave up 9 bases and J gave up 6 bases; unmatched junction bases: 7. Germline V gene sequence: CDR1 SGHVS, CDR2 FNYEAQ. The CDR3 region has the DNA TGTGCCAGTGGACAGGGCTTTAGCGAGCAGTACTTC. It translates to CASGQGFSEQYF.

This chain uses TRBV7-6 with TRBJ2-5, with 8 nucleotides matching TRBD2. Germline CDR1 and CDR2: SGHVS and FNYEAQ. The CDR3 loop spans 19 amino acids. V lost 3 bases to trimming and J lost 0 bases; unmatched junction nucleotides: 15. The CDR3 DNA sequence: TGTGCCAGCAGCTTTAATCTTCGTGGCGGGAGGATGTACCAAGAGACCCAGTACTTC. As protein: CASSFNLRGGRMYQETQYF.

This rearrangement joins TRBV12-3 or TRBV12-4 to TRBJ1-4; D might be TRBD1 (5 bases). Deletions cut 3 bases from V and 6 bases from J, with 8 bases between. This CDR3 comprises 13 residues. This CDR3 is CASSLGGDEKLFF. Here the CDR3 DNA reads TGTGCCAGCAGTTTGGGGGGAGATGAAAAACTGTTTTTT.

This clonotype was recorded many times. Here the CDR3 reads CAISESTRVTQYF. As DNA, the CDR3 is TGTGCCATCAGTGAGTCAACTAGGGTTACGCAGTATTTT. V is TRBV10-3 and J is TRBJ2-3, with TRBD2 as a possible D gene (5 bases). Germline V gene lookup returns CDR1 ENHRY and CDR2 SYGVKD. This CDR3 has 13 amino acids. The V gene lost 0 bases and the J gene lost 8 bases, with 9 bases spanning the gap.

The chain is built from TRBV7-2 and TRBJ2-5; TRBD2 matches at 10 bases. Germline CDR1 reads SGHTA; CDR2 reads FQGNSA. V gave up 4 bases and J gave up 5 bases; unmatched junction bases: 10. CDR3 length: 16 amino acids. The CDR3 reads CASSSTSSGSWETQYF. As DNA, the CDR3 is TGTGCCAGCAGCTCAACCTCTAGCGGGAGCTGGGAGACCCAGTACTTC.

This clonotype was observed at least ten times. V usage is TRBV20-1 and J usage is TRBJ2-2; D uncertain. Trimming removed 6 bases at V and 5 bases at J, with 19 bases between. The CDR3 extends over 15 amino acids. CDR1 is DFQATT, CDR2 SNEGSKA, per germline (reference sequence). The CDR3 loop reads CSASSRNEGTGELFF. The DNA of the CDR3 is TGCAGTGCGTCAAGTCGCAATGAAGGAACCGGGGAGCTGTTTTTT.

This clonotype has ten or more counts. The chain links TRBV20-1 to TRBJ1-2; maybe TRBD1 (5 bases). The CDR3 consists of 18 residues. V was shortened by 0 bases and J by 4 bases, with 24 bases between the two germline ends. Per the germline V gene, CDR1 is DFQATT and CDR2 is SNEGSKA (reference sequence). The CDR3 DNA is TGCAGTGCTAGAGATCGGGGCCAGGAGGGGCGATATCGCTATGGCTACACCTTC. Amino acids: CSARDRGQEGRYRYGYTF.

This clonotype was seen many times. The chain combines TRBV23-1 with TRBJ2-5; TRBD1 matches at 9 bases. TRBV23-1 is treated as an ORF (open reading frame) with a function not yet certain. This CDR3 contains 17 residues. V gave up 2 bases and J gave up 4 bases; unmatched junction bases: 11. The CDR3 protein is CASSQEKSGQGTETQYF. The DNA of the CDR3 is TGCGCCAGCAGTCAAGAAAAGTCGGGACAGGGTACAGAGACCCAGTACTTC.

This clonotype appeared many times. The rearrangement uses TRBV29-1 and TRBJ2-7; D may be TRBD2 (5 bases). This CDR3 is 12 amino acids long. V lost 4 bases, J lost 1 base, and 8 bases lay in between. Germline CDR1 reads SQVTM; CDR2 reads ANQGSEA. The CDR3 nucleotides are TGCAGCGTTGGAGGGCCGTCCTACGAGCAGTACTTC. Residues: CSVGGPSYEQYF.